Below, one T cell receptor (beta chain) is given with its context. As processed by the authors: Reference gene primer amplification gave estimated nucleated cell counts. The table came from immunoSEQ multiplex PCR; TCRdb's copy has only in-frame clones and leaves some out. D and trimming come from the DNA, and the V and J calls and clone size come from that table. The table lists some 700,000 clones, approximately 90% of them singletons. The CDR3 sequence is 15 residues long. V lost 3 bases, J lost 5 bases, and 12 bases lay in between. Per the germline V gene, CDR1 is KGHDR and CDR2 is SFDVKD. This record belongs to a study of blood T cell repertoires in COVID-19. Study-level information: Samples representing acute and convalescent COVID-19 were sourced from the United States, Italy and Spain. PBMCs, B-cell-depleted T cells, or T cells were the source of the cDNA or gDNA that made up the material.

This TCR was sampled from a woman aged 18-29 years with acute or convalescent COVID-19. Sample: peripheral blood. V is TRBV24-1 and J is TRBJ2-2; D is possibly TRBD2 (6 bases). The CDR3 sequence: CATSDPGGRTGELFF. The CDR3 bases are TGTGCCACCAGTGATCCCGGAGGGCGAACCGGGGAGCTGTTTTTT.